Included here is one TCR beta chain sequence, with context. This clonotype was seen just once. What this receptor recognizes is not known. Nothing much larger sits one base from this clone, and base qualities are not available. One read provides weak support. Sequencing instrument: Illumina MiSeq. TCRdb passed the public sequencing reads through fastp at Q25 and MiXCR, retaining productive beta sequences. Rows are combined by CDR3 protein, so each entry shows the most common genes and DNA. The sample yields about 62,000 distinct CDR3 sequences; approximately 60% were counted once. 1.8% of the sample is held by the ten biggest clonotypes. From its cysteine to its phenylalanine, the CDR3 spans 12 amino acids. The kept DNA is CDR3 alone, 36 bases in frame from the first base. CDR1 and CDR2, per the germline V gene, are SQVTM and ANQGSEA. The V end loses 4 bases and the J end loses 6 bases, and a stretch of 12 bases separates them.

This entry is derived from a study of type 1 regulatory T cells (dated by TCRdb to 2020 to 2023). Some background on the complete study: An in vitro protocol by which a Tr1-enriched, alloantigen-specific CD4 T cell product named T-allo10 was generated was characterized in the study. T-allo10 was under clinical evaluation in patients with hematological malignancies receiving allogeneic hematopoietic stem cell transplantation.

Results the study describes overall, beyond this receptor: Compared with non-Tr1 cells, Tr1 cells had a narrower TCR repertoire, and the study took this difference to reflect clonal expansion driven by alloantigen.

The chain was built from TRBV29-1 and TRBJ1-2; TRBD1 is perhaps the D gene, given 6 matching bases. Sample: cultured non-Tr1 T cells, either the whole culture or a sorted T cell fraction (not recorded which). Sample cell subset or site, as interpreted from the label and publication: non-Tr1 population from the T-allo10 product. The receptor was isolated from a human donor in good health. The CDR3 protein sequence reads: CSVAGQYDGYTF. DNA sequence: TGCAGCGTTGCGGGACAATATGATGGCTACACCTTC. The CDR3, completed at both ends by the reference TRBV29-1 and TRBJ1-2 genes, gives the full variable domain SAVISQKPSRDICQRGTSLTIQCQVDSQVTMMFWYRQQPGQSLTLIATANQGSEATYESGFVIDKFPISRPNLTFSTLTVSNMSPEDSSIYLCSVAGQYDGYTFGSGTRLTVV.